What follows is one T cell receptor beta chain and its context. Its cognate antigen has yet to be identified. No base quality values were provided; no much bigger clone lies one nucleotide off. For TCRbeta CDR3 sequencing, genomic DNA was extracted from sorted cells using the QIAGEN DNeasy Blood and Tissue Kit. High-throughput TCRbeta CDR3 sequencing, which included PCR amplification with bias correction and internal controls, was done commercially through immunoSEQ. In the paper's pipeline: A unique productive TCRbeta sequence was defined by the CDR3 nucleotide sequence when primers matched, and otherwise by the CDR3 amino acid sequence together with the Vbeta and Jbeta genes. To correct for sorting error, sequences found in more than one sorted population at a frequency ratio of 2:1 or less were discarded, and the remaining shared sequences were assigned to the population with the higher frequency. Donor-reactive sequences were defined as at least 5-fold expanded in CFSE-low cells versus unstimulated cells, with frequency of at least 0.01% in CFSE-low cells. Repertoire divergence was quantified by Jensen-Shannon divergence using the top 100 TCRbeta sequences ranked by frequency. For samples with multiple sequencing runs, sorting error was corrected in each run separately before the runs were combined. Sourced from immuneACCESS, this table was stored by TCRdb with only in-frame sequences that have V and J called. A share of the clones is absent; for the studies checked, an unresolved V gene accounts for under half, and the remainder has no known explanation. V and J calls and clone size are as listed in that table; D and trimming were resolved from the DNA. A total of about 66,000 clones appear in this sample, roughly 89% of them only once. In total, the top ten clones hold 11% of the sample.

These data belong to a study of Tregs in tolerant kidney transplant recipients (dated by TCRdb to about 2019). About the study as a whole: The transplants used related donors with nonmyeloablative bone marrow transplantation, and mixed chimerism in the human trials was transient. Before combined kidney and bone marrow transplantation, this study identified donor-specific regulatory T cells using TCRbeta sequencing and then followed those same cells after transplant. What the authors observed across the whole study: The study was limited by small patient numbers, and the findings need validation in larger populations and under other immunosuppression protocols. Expanding Tregs with activated donor B cells appeared to identify the most biologically relevant and donor-specific TCRbeta repertoire. Biological reproducibility was not examined directly, but technical replication error appeared to be minimal. For some patients, the PCR primers changed as time went on, which meant samples from those patients could not be compared with one another at the nucleotide level. In tolerant patients, the expansion of donor-specific Tregs was greater than global Treg expansion, suggesting that the expansion was antigen-driven rather than nonspecific.

This specimen's time point label, per the study, means: blood sample drawn before combined kidney and bone marrow transplant. Unstimulated Tregs (CD4+CD25+CD127-), CD4+ non-Tregs (CD4+CD25-), CD4 and CD8 cells were FACS-sorted from thawed PBMCs. The patients were a handful of recipients of combined kidney and bone marrow transplants from the ITN036ST trial, and samples were available only for these trial subjects. Healthy control blood was processed to PBMCs by Ficoll density gradient and cryopreserved, and patient PBMCs were collected before and after transplant. Including the terminal cysteine and phenylalanine, the CDR3 comprises 13 residues. The entry retains the CDR3 DNA only, 39 bases that are in frame from base 1. As encoded in the germline V gene, CDR1 is MGHRA while CDR2 is YSYEKL. V is shortened by 4 bases, J by 0 bases, and the region joining them spans 6 bases.

The receptor chain draws on TRBV4-1 and TRBJ1-2; the D gene is perhaps TRBD1, from 5 matching bases. The sequence came from a human donor who received a combined kidney and bone marrow transplant. Specimen: CD8+ T cells from blood, collected before the transplant. In nucleotides, the sequence is TGCGCCAGCAGCCCGGACACTAACTATGGCTACACCTTC. Translated, this is CASSPDTNYGYTF.